The rows below give T cell receptor beta chains drawn from one sample of a study of T cells after yellow fever vaccination. Each CDR3 protein is one row after TCRdb ran MiXCR on the 5' RACE reads. The sample has hundreds of thousands of distinct CDR3 sequences; approximately 13% are singletons. This specimen consisted of PBMCs, obtained on the day of the yellow fever booster vaccination. The source of these receptors is a man younger than 40 who received the YFV17D yellow fever vaccine. Each CDR3 is given with its conserved first and last residue. The order of the fields is D gene, V gene, clone size, J gene, CDR3 DNA, CDR3 protein. D genes are given only for firm matches. Rows give clone size only sometimes, using once, few, many, or a class for an expanded clone.

>TRBD2|TRBV5-1|few|TRBJ2-1
TGCGCCAGCAGCTTGGCAGCTTTTAGCGGGAATGAGCAGTTCTTC
CASSLAAFSGNEQFF
>TRBD2|TRBV20-1|few|TRBJ2-1
TGCAGTGCTAGACCACCGGGACTAGCGTTGTTAAATGAGCAGTTCTTC
CSARPPGLALLNEQFF
>TRBD2|TRBV5-6|.|TRBJ2-7
TGTGCCAGCAGCTTAACCCCGGGACTAGCGGGAGTTTACGAGCAGTACTTC
CASSLTPGLAGVYEQYF
>TRBD1|TRBV19|.|TRBJ1-1
TGTGCCAGTAGAACGACAGGGGTGAACACTGAAGCTTTCTTT
CASRTTGVNTEAFF
>.|TRBV7-9|.|TRBJ2-7
TGTGCCAGCGCTTCGCGGGGCGAGCAGTACTTC
CASASRGEQYF
>.|TRBV20-1|.|TRBJ2-7
TGCAGTGCTAGAGATTTGGCCTCCTACGAGCAGTACTTC
CSARDLASYEQYF
>TRBD1|TRBV29-1|many|TRBJ2-5
TGCAGCGTTGGAGGGGGCGCGCCAGAGACCCAGTACTTC
CSVGGGAPETQYF
>TRBD2|TRBV7-2|.|TRBJ2-2
TGTGCCAGCAGAATAGCGGGGGCGTCGGGCACCGGGGAGCTGTTTTTT
CASRIAGASGTGELFF
>.|TRBV20-1|.|TRBJ2-7
TGCAGTGCTAGAGATACGGCGGGAGTAAGGGGGGGAGAGTACTTC
CSARDTAGVRGGEYF
>TRBD1|TRBV20-1|.|TRBJ2-1
TGCAGTGCTGGAAGGGGGGACAGGGGTTACAATGAGCAGTTCTTC
CSAGRGDRGYNEQFF
>.|TRBV5-1|few|TRBJ2-5
TGCGCCAGCAGCTTGCAGGGGCTAACCCTCCAAGAGACCCAGTACTTC
CASSLQGLTLQETQYF
>.|TRBV12-3/TRBV12-4|.|TRBJ2-1
TGTGCCAGCGGAGCGCGTCACAATGAGCAGTTCTTC
CASGARHNEQFF